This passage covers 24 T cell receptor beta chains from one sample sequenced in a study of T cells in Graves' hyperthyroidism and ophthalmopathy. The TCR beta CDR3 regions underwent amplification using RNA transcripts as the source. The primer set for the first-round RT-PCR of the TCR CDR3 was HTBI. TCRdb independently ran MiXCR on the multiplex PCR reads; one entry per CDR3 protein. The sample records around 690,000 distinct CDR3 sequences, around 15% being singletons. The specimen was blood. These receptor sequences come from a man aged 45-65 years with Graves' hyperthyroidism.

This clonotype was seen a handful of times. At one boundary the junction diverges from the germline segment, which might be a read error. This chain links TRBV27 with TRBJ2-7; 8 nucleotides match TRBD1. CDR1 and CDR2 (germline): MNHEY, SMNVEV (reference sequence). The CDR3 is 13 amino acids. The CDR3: CTSSRQGTYEQYF. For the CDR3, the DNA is TGTACCAGCAGTCGACAGGGGACCTACGAGCAGTACTTC.

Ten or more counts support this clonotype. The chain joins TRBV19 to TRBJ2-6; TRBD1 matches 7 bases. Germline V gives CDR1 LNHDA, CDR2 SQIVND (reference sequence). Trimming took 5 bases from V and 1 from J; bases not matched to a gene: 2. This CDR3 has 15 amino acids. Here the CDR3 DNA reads TGTGCCAGTAGTGTGACAGGGTCTGGGGCCAACGTCCTGACTTTC. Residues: CASSVTGSGANVLTF.

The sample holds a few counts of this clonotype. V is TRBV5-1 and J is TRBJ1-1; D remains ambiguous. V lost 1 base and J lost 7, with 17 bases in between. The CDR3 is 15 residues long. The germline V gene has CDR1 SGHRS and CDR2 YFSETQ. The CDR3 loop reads CASSLNQPGRSEAFF. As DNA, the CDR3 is TGCGCCAGCAGCTTGAATCAGCCCGGACGCAGTGAAGCTTTCTTT.

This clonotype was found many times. The DNA for the CDR3 is TGCGCCAGCAGTGAGGACACAGCTAACTATGGCTACACCTTC. Encoded protein: CASSEDTANYGYTF. The chain employs TRBV10-2 and TRBJ1-2; unclear D gene. The CDR3 loop spans 14 amino acids. Per germline, CDR1 WSHSY and CDR2 SAAADI. The V and J ends lost 2 bases and 0 bases respectively, with 7 bases between them.

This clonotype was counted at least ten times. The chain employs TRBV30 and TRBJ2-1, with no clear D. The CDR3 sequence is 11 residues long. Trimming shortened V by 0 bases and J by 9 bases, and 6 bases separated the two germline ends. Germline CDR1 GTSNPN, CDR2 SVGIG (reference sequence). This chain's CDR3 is CAWSVATEQFF. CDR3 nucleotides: TGTGCCTGGAGTGTAGCGACTGAGCAGTTCTTC.

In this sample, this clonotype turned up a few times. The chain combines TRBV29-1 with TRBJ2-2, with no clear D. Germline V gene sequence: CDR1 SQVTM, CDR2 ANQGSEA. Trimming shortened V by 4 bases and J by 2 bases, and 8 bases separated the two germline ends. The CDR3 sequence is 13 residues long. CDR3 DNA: TGCAGCGTTGTACAGTTTAACACCGGGGAGCTGTTTTTT. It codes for CSVVQFNTGELFF.

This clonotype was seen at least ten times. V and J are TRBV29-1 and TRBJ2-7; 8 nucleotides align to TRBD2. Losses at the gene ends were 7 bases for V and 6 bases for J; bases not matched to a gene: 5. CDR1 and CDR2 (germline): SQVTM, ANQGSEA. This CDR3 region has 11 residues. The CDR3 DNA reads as TGCAGCGCCGGGAGGGGCTCCGAGCAGTACTTC. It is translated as CSAGRGSEQYF.

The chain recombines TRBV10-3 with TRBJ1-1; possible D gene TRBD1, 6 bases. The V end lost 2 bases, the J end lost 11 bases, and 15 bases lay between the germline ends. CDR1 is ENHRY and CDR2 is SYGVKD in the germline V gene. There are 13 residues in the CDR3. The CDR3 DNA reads TGTGCCATCAGTGAGAGGGGGGGACTTGACGCTTTCTTT. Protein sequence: CAISERGGLDAFF.

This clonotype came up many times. The DNA for the CDR3 is TGTGCCAGCAGCTTACCGGGACAGGGGCGCATGGGCTACACCTTC. It yields the protein CASSLPGQGRMGYTF. The chain is built from TRBV12-3 or TRBV12-4 and TRBJ1-2; 10 bases fit TRBD1. This CDR3 is built from 15 residues. V lost 6 bases, J lost 8 bases, and 12 bases stayed unmatched.

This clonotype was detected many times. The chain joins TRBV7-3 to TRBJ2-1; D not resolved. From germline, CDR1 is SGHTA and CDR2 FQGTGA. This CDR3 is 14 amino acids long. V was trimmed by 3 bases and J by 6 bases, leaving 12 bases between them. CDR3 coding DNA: TGTGCCAGCAGCTTGAGCCTAAACAGCAATGAGCAGTTCTTC. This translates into CASSLSLNSNEQFF.

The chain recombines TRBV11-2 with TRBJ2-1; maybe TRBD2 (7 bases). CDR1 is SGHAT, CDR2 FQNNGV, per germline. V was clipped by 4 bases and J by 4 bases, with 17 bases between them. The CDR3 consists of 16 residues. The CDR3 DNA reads TGTGCCAGCAGCTCCCTTTGGACTAGGGGGTACAATGAGCAGTTCTTC. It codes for CASSSLWTRGYNEQFF.

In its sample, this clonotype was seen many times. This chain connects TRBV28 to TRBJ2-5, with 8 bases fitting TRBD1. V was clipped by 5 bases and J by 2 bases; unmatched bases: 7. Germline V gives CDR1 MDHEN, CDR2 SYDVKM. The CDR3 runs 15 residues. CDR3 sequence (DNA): TGTGCCAGCAGTCCCTTGCGGGACAGGCAAGAGACCCAGTACTTC. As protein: CASSPLRDRQETQYF.

The CDR3 region is CASSGLEGSEQYF. The CDR3, as DNA: TGTGCCAGCTCAGGACTAGAGGGTTCGGAGCAGTACTTC. The V call is TRBV18, the J call TRBJ2-7; 7 bases are a match to TRBD2. The ends lost 5 bases at V and 7 bases at J; junction bases unmatched: 8. The CDR3 is made up of 13 amino acids. Germline CDR1 is KGHSH and CDR2 is LQKENI.

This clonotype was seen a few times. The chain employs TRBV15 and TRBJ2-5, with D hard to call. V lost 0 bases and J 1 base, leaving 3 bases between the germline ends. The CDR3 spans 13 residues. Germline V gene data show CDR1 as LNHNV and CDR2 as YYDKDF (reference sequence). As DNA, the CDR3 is TGTGCCACCAGCAGAGATCTCCAAGAGACCCAGTACTTC. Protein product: CATSRDLQETQYF.

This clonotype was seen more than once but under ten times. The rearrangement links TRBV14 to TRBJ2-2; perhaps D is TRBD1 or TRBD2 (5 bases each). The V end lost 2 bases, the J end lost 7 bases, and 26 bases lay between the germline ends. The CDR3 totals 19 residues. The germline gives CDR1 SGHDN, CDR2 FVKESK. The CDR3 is CASSQSPAEDIGTGGELFF. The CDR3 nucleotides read TGTGCCAGCAGCCAATCTCCGGCGGAGGACATAGGAACTGGCGGGGAGCTGTTTTTT.

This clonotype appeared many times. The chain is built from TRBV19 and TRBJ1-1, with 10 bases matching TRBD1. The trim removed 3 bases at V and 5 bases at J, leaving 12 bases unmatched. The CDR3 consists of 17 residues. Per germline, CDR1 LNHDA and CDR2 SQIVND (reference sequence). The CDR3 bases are TGTGCCAGTAGTATTAACCGGGACAGGGGTGTTGATACTGAAGCTTTCTTT. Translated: CASSINRDRGVDTEAFF.

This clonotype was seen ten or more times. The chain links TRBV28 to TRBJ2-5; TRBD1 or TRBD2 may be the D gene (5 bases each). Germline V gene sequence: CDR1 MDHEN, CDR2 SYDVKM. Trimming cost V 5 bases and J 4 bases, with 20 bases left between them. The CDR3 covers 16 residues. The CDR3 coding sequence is TGTGCCAGCAGTATCTGGGCAGGGAGTTCTGGAGAGACCCAGTACTTC. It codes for CASSIWAGSSGETQYF.

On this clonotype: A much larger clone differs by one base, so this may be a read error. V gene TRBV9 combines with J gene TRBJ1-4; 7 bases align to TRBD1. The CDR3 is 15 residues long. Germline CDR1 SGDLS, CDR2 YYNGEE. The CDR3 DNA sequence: TGTGCCAGCAGCGGATGGGACAGCGAAAATGAAAAACTGTCTTTT. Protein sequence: CASSGWDSENEKLSF.

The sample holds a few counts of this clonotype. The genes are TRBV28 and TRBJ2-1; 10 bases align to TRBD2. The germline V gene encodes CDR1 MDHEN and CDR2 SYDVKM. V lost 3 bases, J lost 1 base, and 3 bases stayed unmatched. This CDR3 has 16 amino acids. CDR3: CASSLGTSASYNEQFF. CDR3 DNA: TGTGCCAGCAGTTTGGGGACTAGCGCGTCCTACAATGAGCAGTTCTTC.

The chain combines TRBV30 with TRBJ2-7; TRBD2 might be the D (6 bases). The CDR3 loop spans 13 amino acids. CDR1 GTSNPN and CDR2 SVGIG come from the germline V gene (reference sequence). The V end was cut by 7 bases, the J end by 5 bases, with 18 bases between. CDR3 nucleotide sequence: TGTGCCTATTCCCCCGGGAGCCCCCACGAGCAGTACTTC. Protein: CAYSPGSPHEQYF.

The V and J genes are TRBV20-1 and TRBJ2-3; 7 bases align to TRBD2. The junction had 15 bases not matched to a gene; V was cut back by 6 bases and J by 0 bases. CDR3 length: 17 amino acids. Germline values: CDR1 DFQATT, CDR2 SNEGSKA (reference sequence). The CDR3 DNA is TGCAGTGCCCCAAGAGCGGGGACCCCCCTGAGCACAGATACGCAGTATTTT. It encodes CSAPRAGTPLSTDTQYF.

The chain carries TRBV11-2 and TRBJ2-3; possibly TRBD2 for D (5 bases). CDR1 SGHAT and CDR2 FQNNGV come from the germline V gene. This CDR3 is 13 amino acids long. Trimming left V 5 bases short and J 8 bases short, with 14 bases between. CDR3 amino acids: CASSVGDRATQYF. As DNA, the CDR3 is TGTGCCAGCAGCGTCGGGGATCGAGCTACGCAGTATTTT.

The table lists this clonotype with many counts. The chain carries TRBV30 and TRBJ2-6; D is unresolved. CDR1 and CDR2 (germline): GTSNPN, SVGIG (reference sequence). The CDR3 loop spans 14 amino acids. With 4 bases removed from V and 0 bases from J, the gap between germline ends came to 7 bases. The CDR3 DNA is TGTGCCTGGAATCTGGTCTCTGGGGCCAACGTCCTGACTTTC. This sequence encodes CAWNLVSGANVLTF.

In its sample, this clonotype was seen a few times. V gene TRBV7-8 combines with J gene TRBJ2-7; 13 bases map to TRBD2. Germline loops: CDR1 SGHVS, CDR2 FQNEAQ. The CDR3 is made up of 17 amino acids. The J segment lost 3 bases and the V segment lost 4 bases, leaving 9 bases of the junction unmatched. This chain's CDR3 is CASSSLTSGRVNYEQYF. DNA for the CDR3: TGTGCCAGCAGCTCGCTTACTAGCGGGAGGGTTAACTACGAGCAGTACTTC.